This T cell receptor (beta chain) was obtained from a study of CD8 T cells in Susac syndrome. Study-wide context: When blood was drawn, patients with Susac syndrome were on intravenous immunoglobulin alone, on corticosteroids, or therapy-naive.

Concerning this clonotype itself: Its specificity is not known.

The RNA input was roughly 0.45 to 1 ug, and it was reverse transcribed with random hexamers. TCRdb reprocessed the immunoSEQ multiplex PCR reads with MiXCR, giving one entry per CDR3 protein. The sample lists 95,000 to 150,000 distinct CDR3 sequences; 85% to 95% were seen once. Regarding the study as a whole: As acknowledged by the study, its TCR sequencing and HLA analysis included a relatively small number of individuals.

J gave up 8 bases and V 8 bases, and 2 bases lay outside the gene matches. This CDR3 is 13 amino acids long. Per germline, CDR1 SGHDN and CDR2 FVKESK. This receptor was taken from a human donor with Susac syndrome. Source material: CD8+ T cells from PBMCs. The rearrangement joins TRBV14 to TRBJ2-1; TRBD2 matches at 14 bases. The CDR3 nucleotides are TGTGCCAGCGGACTAGCGGGGGGCGATGAGCAGTTCTTC. It codes for CASGLAGGDEQFF.